These 21 T cell receptor beta chains originate from one sample sequenced in a study of regulatory T cells in long-lasting Graves disease. HTBI primers from iRepertoire and Arm-PCR of CDR3 regions yielded the TCR beta libraries. TCRdb recomputed calls from the multiplex PCR reads with MiXCR, one row per CDR3 protein. This sample has 530,000 or so distinct CDR3 sequences; about 16% occur once, and the top ten carry 12%. Time point given: newly diagnosed GD, antithyroid drugs for less than 3 months. There was RNA extracted from PBMCs, and the TCR library was made from it. The same data also went into a second study, on T cells in Graves' hyperthyroidism and ophthalmopathy.

The starting material was peripheral blood mononuclear cells (PBMCs), obtained at new diagnosis, from a patient treated with antithyroid drugs. All receptors derive from a man aged 18 to 29 with Graves disease.

This clonotype was counted between two and nine times. The chain links TRBV20-1 to TRBJ2-3; no firm D call. The CDR3 is made up of 14 amino acids. CDR1 is DFQATT and CDR2 is SNEGSKA in the germline V gene (reference sequence). The ends were cut back, 2 bases at V and 3 bases at J, with 12 bases in the middle. In nucleotides, the CDR3 is TGCAGTGCTAGAATCTCTTTAAAAACAGATACGCAGTATTTT. Protein product: CSARISLKTDTQYF.

The J gene is TRBJ2-7, the V gene TRBV9, with TRBD2 matching over 8 bases. Germline V gene sequence: CDR1 SGDLS, CDR2 YYNGEE. This CDR3 is 15 amino acids long. The V segment lost 3 bases and the J segment 6 bases; nucleotides outside the gene matches: 11. The CDR3 is CASSASGQRETEQYF. CDR3 sequence (DNA): TGTGCCAGCAGCGCCTCTGGCCAGCGGGAGACCGAGCAGTACTTC. Full variable domain (remainder filled in from reference TRBV9 and TRBJ2-7): DSGVTQTPKHLITATGQRVTLRCSPRSGDLSVYWYQQSLDQGLQFLIQYYNGEERAKGNILERFSAQQFPDLHSELNLSSLELGDSALYFCASSASGQRETEQYFGPGTRLTVT.

This clonotype was seen a handful of times. The CDR3 spells CAATGTKGYEQYF. CDR3 in DNA: TGTGCCGCTACCGGGACAAAGGGGTACGAGCAGTACTTC. V and J are TRBV28 and TRBJ2-7, with a tentative D call TRBD1 (6 bases). The germline gives CDR1 MDHEN, CDR2 SYDVKM. V was cut by 11 bases and J by 4 bases, with 18 bases left in between. The CDR3 runs 13 residues.

Ten or more counts support this clonotype. The rearrangement links TRBV2 to TRBJ2-3; 9 bases align to TRBD2. CDR3 length equals 14 residues. J was trimmed by 1 base and V by 7 bases; bases with no gene match: 3. Looked up from germline, CDR1 is SNHLY and CDR2 is FYNNEI. This chain's CDR3 is CASNQREGTDTQYF. The CDR3 DNA reads TGTGCCAGCAATCAGCGGGAGGGCACAGATACGCAGTATTTT.

V and J are TRBV12-3 or TRBV12-4 and TRBJ1-5; D ambiguous. Deletions cut 4 bases from V and 5 bases from J, with 12 bases between. CDR3 length equals 14 residues. In DNA form, the CDR3 reads TGTGCCAGCAGTTCGGCGTTGTGGGATCAGCCCCAGCATTTT. Its protein is CASSSALWDQPQHF.

J is TRBJ2-1 and V is TRBV5-1; D is ambiguous. The V gene lost 0 bases and the J gene lost 4 bases, with 14 bases spanning the gap. Per germline, CDR1 SGHRS and CDR2 YFSETQ. The CDR3 totals 16 residues. CDR3 in amino acids: CASSLDFTDSYNEQFF. The DNA of the CDR3 is TGCGCCAGCAGCTTGGACTTCACCGACTCATACAATGAGCAGTTCTTC.

This clonotype was observed many times. The gene calls are TRBV11-2 and TRBJ2-5; TRBD1 matches at 7 bases. This CDR3 is 11 amino acids long. Losses at the gene ends were 5 bases for V and 11 bases for J; bases not matched to a gene: 5. Germline V gene sequence: CDR1 SGHAT, CDR2 FQNNGV. The CDR3 DNA is TGTGCCAGCAGCCGCGAGGGACAGCAGTACTTC. Translating it yields CASSREGQQYF.

This clonotype was observed many times. The genes are TRBV6-1 and TRBJ2-7; D unresolved. Trimming left V 2 bases short and J 4 bases short, with 15 bases between. The germline V gene has CDR1 MNHNS and CDR2 SASEGT. The CDR3 runs to 15 residues. For the CDR3, the DNA is TGTGCCAGCAGTGAACCGGTCGCCACGACGTACGAGCAGTACTTC. Protein sequence: CASSEPVATTYEQYF.

This clonotype has only a few counts. The J gene is TRBJ2-2, the V gene TRBV7-2; D unresolved. The CDR3 runs 13 residues. Germline V CDR1 and CDR2: SGHTA, FQGNSA. The germline V and J ends were trimmed by 5 bases and 6 bases, with 10 bases remaining between them. The CDR3 DNA is TGTGCCAGCAGCCTAGGGTATGCCGGGGAGCTGTTTTTT. Translating it yields CASSLGYAGELFF.

This clonotype turned up a few times. This clone may be a read error of a much larger clone one base away. This chain links TRBV2 with TRBJ2-7; 7 bases are a match to TRBD2. The CDR3 runs to 15 residues. With 6 bases clipped from V and 1 base from J, the junction kept 9 bases outside the gene matches. Germline CDR1 reads SNHLY; CDR2 reads FYNNEI. The CDR3 nucleotides read TGTGCCAGCAGGGGACGGGGGGTAAATTCCTACGAGCAGTACTTC. Protein: CASRGRGVNSYEQYF. Combining the CDR3 with reference TRBV2 and TRBJ2-7 gives the whole variable domain EPEVTQTPSHQVTQMGQEVILRCVPISNHLYFYWYRQILGQKVEFLVSFYNNEISEKSEIFDDQFSVERPDGSNFTLKIRSTKLEDSAMYFCASRGRGVNSYEQYFGPGTRLTVT.

The chain uses TRBV7-9 and TRBJ1-1, with D unclear. The CDR3 spans 16 residues. Germline V gene lookup returns CDR1 SEHNR and CDR2 FQNEAQ (reference sequence). V lost 5 bases, J lost 1 base, and 17 bases lay in between. CDR3 nucleotides: TGTGCCAGCAGCCCGGGATGGGGAGCGGGGAACACTGAAGCTTTCTTT. It yields the protein CASSPGWGAGNTEAFF.

In this sample, this clonotype turned up a few times. The chain employs TRBV7-9 and TRBJ2-3, with TRBD2 as a possible D gene (6 bases). Germline-derived CDR1 and CDR2 are SEHNR and FQNEAQ (reference sequence). V was cut by 5 bases and J by 6 bases, with 21 bases left in between. CDR3 size: 16 residues. The CDR3: CASSPPFRAGRDTQYF. CDR3 sequence (DNA): TGTGCCAGCAGCCCCCCCTTCCGGGCGGGACGCGATACGCAGTATTTT.

This chain connects TRBV6-1 to TRBJ1-2; D possibly corresponds to TRBD1 (5 bases). This CDR3 is built from 13 residues. Trimming shortened V by 5 bases and J by 7 bases, and 14 bases separated the two germline ends. The germline CDR1 and CDR2 sequences are MNHNS and SASEGT. The CDR3 nucleotides read TGTGCCAGCAGTCGTTCTGAGGGGTTTGGCTACACCTTC. It yields the protein CASSRSEGFGYTF.

The chain has TRBV27 and TRBJ2-3, with D possibly matching TRBD2 (5 bases). The ends were cut back, 3 bases at V and 0 bases at J, with 13 bases in the middle. Germline CDR1 MNHEY, CDR2 SMNVEV (reference sequence). This CDR3 comprises 16 residues. The chain's CDR3 is CASSLGAWESTDTQYF. The DNA for the CDR3 is TGTGCCAGCAGTTTGGGTGCTTGGGAGAGCACAGATACGCAGTATTTT.

This clonotype was picked up many times. The gene calls are TRBV6-5 and TRBJ2-7; D is uncertain. Trimming shortened V by 0 bases and J by 0 bases, and 12 bases separated the two germline ends. The CDR3 totals 16 residues. Germline CDR1 and CDR2: MNHEY and SVGAGI. The CDR3 nucleotides read TGTGCCAGCAGTTACTCGACGACATACATCTCCTACGAGCAGTACTTC. Protein sequence: CASSYSTTYISYEQYF.

This clonotype was seen only a few times. A read error may be the cause here, since a much bigger clone is one base away. The V gene is TRBV6-1, the J gene TRBJ2-7; TRBD1 might be the D (7 bases). V was cut by 6 bases and J by 3 bases, with 18 bases left in between. CDR1 and CDR2 from the germline V gene are MNHNS and SASEGT. CDR3 size: 15 residues. This CDR3 is CASRAGQRYLYEQYF. Here the CDR3 DNA reads TGTGCCAGCAGGGCGGGACAGCGGTACCTCTACGAGCAGTACTTC.

This clonotype was recorded many times. The junction departs from germline at one end; a sequencing error may be responsible. This sequence joins TRBV12-3 or TRBV12-4 and TRBJ2-7; perhaps TRBD1 as D (5 bases). This CDR3 spans 13 amino acids. CDR3 bases: TGTGCCAGCAGATTAGGACATTCCGGCGAGCAGTACTTC. Translating it yields CASRLGHSGEQYF.

This clonotype was found once. The chain carries TRBV12-3 or TRBV12-4 and TRBJ2-5; 9 bases line up with TRBD1. The CDR3 runs to 15 residues. V trimming: 4 bases; J trimming: 4 bases; junction bases outside the gene matches: 7. CDR3 protein: CASSSDRGTLETQYF. The CDR3 bases are TGTGCCAGCAGTTCTGACAGGGGGACATTAGAGACCCAGTACTTC.

This clonotype was observed many times. The rearrangement uses TRBV12-5 and TRBJ2-5, with 14 bases identical to TRBD2. The CDR3 has 18 amino acids. Germline V gene sequence: CDR1 LGHNT, CDR2 FRNRAP. V dropped 5 bases and J dropped 1; count of bases not matched to a gene: 9. The CDR3 DNA reads as TGTGCTAGTGGTCCAGGGACTAGCGGGAGAGGAGGCCAAGAGACCCAGTACTTC. Encoded protein: CASGPGTSGRGGQETQYF.

This clonotype has ten or more counts. The J gene is TRBJ2-5, the V gene TRBV20-1; D remains ambiguous. The CDR3 is made up of 14 amino acids. The germline V gene encodes CDR1 DFQATT and CDR2 SNEGSKA (reference sequence). Trimming left V 0 bases short and J 1 base short, with 9 bases between. The CDR3 loop reads CSAREGQLQETQYF. The CDR3, as DNA: TGCAGTGCTAGAGAGGGCCAGCTCCAAGAGACCCAGTACTTC.

Concerning this clonotype itself: One junction end does not reproduce the germline sequence, and a read error may be involved. The chain links TRBV28 to TRBJ2-2, with D possibly being TRBD1 (6 bases). Germline CDR1 and CDR2: MDHEN and SYDVKM. This CDR3 is built from 12 residues. The CDR3 bases are TGTGCCAGCAGTTACTCCCCAGGGGCGCTGTTTTTT. Translation: CASSYSPGALFF.